This passage covers 26 T cell receptor beta chains from one sample sequenced in a study of CD4 T cells in relation to SARS-CoV-2 and coronaviruses. The antigens for these receptors are not known. Clones were sequenced by immunoSEQ multiplex PCR, and TCRdb holds only the in-frame ones, with some missing. Of some 21,000 clones in the sample, 76% are singletons; the top ten hold roughly 15%. The unexposed donors gave CD4+ T cells in about 2010-2019, prior to COVID-19. Isolation of CD4+ T cells took place after about 10 days in culture. The source material was CD4+ T cells from PBMCs, cultured in vitro. The receptors stem from a human donor in good health.

The V gene is TRBV7-3, the J gene TRBJ2-2; unclear D gene. The V end lost 2 bases, the J end lost 2 bases, and 9 bases lay between the germline ends. Germline loops: CDR1 SGHTA, CDR2 FQGTGA. This CDR3 has 15 amino acids. The CDR3 DNA sequence: TGTGCCAGCAGCTTATCCGACACTAACACCGGGGAGCTGTTTTTT. Amino acids: CASSLSDTNTGELFF. Supplemented by reference TRBV7-3 and TRBJ2-2, the full variable domain reads GAGVSQTPSNKVTEKGKYVELRCDPISGHTALYWYRQSLGQGPEFLIYFQGTGAADDSGLPNDRFFAVRPEGSVSTLKIQRTERGDSAVYLCASSLSDTNTGELFFGEGSRLTVL.

V gene TRBV7-7 combines with J gene TRBJ2-5; the match to TRBD2 covers 9 bases. The CDR3 runs 15 residues. V trimming: 5 bases; J trimming: 5 bases; junction bases outside the gene matches: 9. Germline CDR1 SSHAT, CDR2 FNYEAQ (reference sequence). CDR3 sequence: CASSPGTSRGETQYF. CDR3 nucleotides: TGTGCCAGCAGCCCCGGGACTAGCAGAGGGGAGACCCAGTACTTC.

The genes are TRBV3-1 (or the pseudogene TRBV3-2) and TRBJ2-1, with TRBD2 matching over 11 bases. This CDR3 region has 17 residues. The germline gives CDR1 LGHDT, CDR2 YNNKEL (reference sequence). V lost 4 bases to trimming and J lost 6 bases; unmatched junction nucleotides: 11. CDR3 nucleotide sequence: TGTGCCAGCAGCCGATCCGGGACTAGCGGACATACCAATGAGCAGTTCTTC. Translating gives CASSRSGTSGHTNEQFF.

The genes are TRBV10-3 and TRBJ2-2, with 7 bases lining up with TRBD1. This CDR3 spans 16 amino acids. V shed 5 bases and J 0 bases; nucleotides not matched to a gene: 6. In germline, CDR1 is ENHRY, CDR2 SYGVKD. The CDR3 DNA follows: TGTGCCATCAGTCAAACCGGGACAGCGAACACCGGGGAGCTGTTTTTT. This gives the protein CAISQTGTANTGELFF.

CDR3 sequence: CASSPPDRVYYGYTF. CDR3 nucleotides: TGTGCCAGCAGCCCCCCGGACAGGGTCTACTATGGCTACACCTTC. This chain joins TRBV14 and TRBJ1-2, with 8 bases identical to TRBD1. The CDR3 is 15 amino acids. CDR1 and CDR2 (germline): SGHDN, FVKESK. V lost 4 bases and J lost 3; bases outside the gene matches: 7.

The CDR3 loop reads CAWSRYGGPIQETQYF. The CDR3 DNA reads as TGTGCCTGGTCCCGGTATGGAGGGCCGATCCAAGAGACCCAGTACTTC. The V call is TRBV30, the J call TRBJ2-5, with a tentative D call TRBD2 (6 bases). V lost 5 bases and J lost 1, with 20 bases in between. Per the germline V gene, CDR1 is GTSNPN and CDR2 is SVGIG (reference sequence). The CDR3 is 16 residues long.

This clone appeared a few times. The chain has TRBV2 and TRBJ2-2, with D possibly TRBD2 on 6 matching bases. Trimming took 4 bases from V and 6 from J, leaving 15 bases between them. Germline V CDR1 and CDR2: SNHLY, FYNNEI. This CDR3 has 15 residues. CDR3 loop: CASSVKGGGAGELFF. CDR3 sequence (DNA): TGTGCCAGCAGTGTTAAGGGAGGAGGGGCCGGGGAGCTGTTTTTT.

The chain carries TRBV5-5 and TRBJ2-2; D remains unclear. The CDR3 runs 12 residues. Trimming pared 4 bases from V and 5 bases from J, leaving 6 bases between. Germline-derived CDR1 and CDR2 are SGHKS and YYEKEE (reference sequence). This CDR3 is CASSPETGELFF. CDR3 bases: TGTGCCAGCAGCCCGGAAACCGGGGAGCTGTTTTTT.

The chain carries TRBV19 and TRBJ2-1; TRBD1 matches at 7 bases. Trimming took 7 bases from V and 7 from J; bases not matched to a gene: 19. Germline CDR1 LNHDA, CDR2 SQIVND (reference sequence). CDR3 length: 17 amino acids. This CDR3 is CASIGSPYRGGLNEQFF. The CDR3 DNA reads TGTGCCAGTATAGGTTCCCCTTACAGGGGTGGTTTGAATGAGCAGTTCTTC.

This clone qualifies as medium-sized. J is TRBJ1-1 and V is TRBV5-6; unclear D gene. This CDR3 spans 14 amino acids. Trimming pared 6 bases from V and 1 base from J, leaving 13 bases between. The germline V gene encodes CDR1 SGHDT and CDR2 YYEEEE. CDR3 bases: TGTGCCAGCACCCCGCGAGGGAAGAACACTGAAGCTTTCTTT. Protein product: CASTPRGKNTEAFF.

This sequence joins TRBV9 and TRBJ1-6; D perhaps matches TRBD1 (6 bases). V lost 7 bases, J lost 2 bases, and 16 bases lay in between. The germline V gene has CDR1 SGDLS and CDR2 YYNGEE. This CDR3 is 16 amino acids long. The CDR3 spells CASAEGGTAYNSPLHF. CDR3 DNA: TGTGCCAGCGCTGAGGGGGGTACCGCCTATAATTCACCCCTCCACTTT.

This clone has a single count. This rearrangement joins TRBV6-1 to TRBJ1-2, with no clear D. CDR3 size: 17 residues. V was cut by 2 bases and J by 3 bases, with 19 bases left in between. The germline V gene encodes CDR1 MNHNS and CDR2 SASEGT. The DNA for the CDR3 is TGTGCCAGCAGTGAATTCTTCGGGCCTAGAGGTCACTATGGCTACACCTTC. This codes for CASSEFFGPRGHYGYTF.

The chain is built from TRBV5-1 and TRBJ1-6; perhaps TRBD1 as D (5 bases). CDR1 and CDR2 from the germline V gene are SGHRS and YFSETQ. V lost 4 bases and J lost 5, with 13 bases in between. This CDR3 has 15 amino acids. Here the CDR3 reads CASSLAGTNNSPLHF. In DNA, the CDR3 is TGCGCCAGCAGCCTGGCCGGGACCAATAATTCACCCCTCCACTTT.

The V and J genes are TRBV19 and TRBJ1-1; D may be TRBD1 (5 bases). The germline gives CDR1 LNHDA, CDR2 SQIVND (reference sequence). The ends were cut back, 7 bases at V and 4 bases at J, with 16 bases in the middle. This CDR3 comprises 14 residues. The CDR3 protein is CASTEGRGFTEAFF. The DNA for the CDR3 is TGTGCCAGTACGGAGGGGCGGGGGTTCACTGAAGCTTTCTTT.

This chain connects TRBV6-5 to TRBJ1-4; unclear D gene. CDR1 and CDR2 from the germline V gene are MNHEY and SVGAGI. The V end was cut by 0 bases, the J end by 3 bases, with 8 bases between. The CDR3 length is 15 residues. The CDR3 sequence is CASSYSGFANEKLFF. DNA of the CDR3: TGTGCCAGCAGTTACTCGGGGTTTGCTAATGAAAAACTGTTTTTT.

This clone was counted a single time. V and J are TRBV14 and TRBJ2-1; the match to TRBD2 covers 13 bases. Germline CDR1 reads SGHDN; CDR2 reads FVKESK. The CDR3 has 20 amino acids. V lost 0 bases, J lost 8 bases, and 16 bases stayed unmatched. The CDR3 region has the DNA TGTGCCAGCAGCCAAGATAGGACAGGGCTCCGGACTAGCGGGAGCCATGAGCAGTTCTTC. This gives the protein CASSQDRTGLRTSGSHEQFF.

As concerns this clone: Compared with germline, one end of the junction differs, possibly owing to a read error. The rearrangement uses TRBV4-2 and TRBJ2-1; 8 bases are a match to TRBD2. Germline CDR1 and CDR2: LGHNA and YNFKEQ. The CDR3 extends over 16 amino acids. CDR3 DNA sequence: TGTGCCAGCAGCCAAGGTCAACTAGCGGCCGTCAATGGGCAGTTCTTC. Its protein is CASSQGQLAAVNGQFF.

This clone was seen a handful of times. The chain carries TRBV5-8 and TRBJ2-1, with 7 bases identical to TRBD1. J gave up 6 bases and V 0 bases, and 9 bases lay outside the gene matches. Looked up from germline, CDR1 is SGHTS and CDR2 is YDEGEE. The CDR3 has 16 residues. The CDR3 loop reads CASSLAGDRVPNEQFF. The CDR3 DNA is TGTGCCAGCAGCTTGGCCGGAGACAGGGTTCCCAATGAGCAGTTCTTC.

The sample holds a few counts of this clone. This sequence joins TRBV5-1 and TRBJ2-7; 8 bases align to TRBD1. The V and J ends lost 4 bases and 4 bases, in that order; junction bases with no gene match: 10. The CDR3 is made up of 15 amino acids. In germline, CDR1 is SGHRS, CDR2 YFSETQ. Written as DNA, the CDR3 is TGCGCCAGCAGCCCTCAAGGACAGGGACTTTACGAGCAGTACTTC. Protein: CASSPQGQGLYEQYF.

This clone has just a few counts. The chain joins TRBV30 to TRBJ1-6; perhaps TRBD1 as D (6 bases). Between the trimmed V and J ends, which lost 2 bases and 7 bases, there was a span of 15 bases. This CDR3 is 15 amino acids long. CDR1 is GTSNPN and CDR2 is SVGIG in the germline V gene (reference sequence). The CDR3 loop is CAWSPGTLLNSPLHF. The CDR3 DNA follows: TGTGCCTGGAGTCCCGGGACACTTTTAAATTCACCCCTCCACTTT.

This clone came up a few times. The V gene is TRBV6-2 or TRBV6-3, the J gene TRBJ1-2; TRBD1 is a possible D gene (5 bases). The germline CDR1 and CDR2 sequences are MNHEY and SVGEGT. The CDR3 totals 15 residues. Trimming took off 2 bases at V and 8 bases at J, with 18 bases between the two ends. CDR3 nucleotide sequence: TGTGCCAGCAGTTACGACACCAGGGTTATCCCGGGCTACACCTTC. The encoded protein is CASSYDTRVIPGYTF.

The chain is built from TRBV28 and TRBJ2-5; 7 nucleotides match TRBD2. V gave up 6 bases and J gave up 2 bases; unmatched junction bases: 9. The germline gives CDR1 MDHEN, CDR2 SYDVKM. This CDR3 has 15 amino acids. The CDR3 protein is CASRRRLAAQETQYF. CDR3 DNA sequence: TGTGCCAGCAGGCGTAGACTAGCAGCTCAAGAGACCCAGTACTTC.

This clone was seen a single time. This chain connects TRBV15 to TRBJ2-5; 7 nucleotides match TRBD1. This CDR3 has 16 amino acids. CDR1 and CDR2 (germline): LNHNV, YYDKDF (reference sequence). The ends lost 0 bases at V and 3 bases at J; junction bases unmatched: 7. CDR3 amino acids: CATSRDRYRGEETQYF. In nucleotides, the CDR3 is TGTGCCACCAGCAGAGATCGATACAGGGGAGAAGAGACCCAGTACTTC.

This clone turned up a few times. V and J are TRBV19 and TRBJ2-7; weak D call: TRBD1 (6 bases). The CDR3 covers 14 residues. Trimming shortened V by 6 bases and J by 4 bases, and 16 bases separated the two germline ends. Germline V gene sequence: CDR1 LNHDA, CDR2 SQIVND (reference sequence). For the CDR3, the DNA is TGTGCCAGTAGCTTTGTCCAGGGGAGTTACGAGCAGTACTTC. Translating gives CASSFVQGSYEQYF.

The chain is built from TRBV6-5 and TRBJ1-2, with unresolved D. The CDR3 is 13 amino acids. The germline gives CDR1 MNHEY, CDR2 SVGAGI. V was cut by 8 bases and J by 0 bases, with 10 bases left in between. The CDR3 protein is CASLKNPNYGYTF. CDR3 bases: TGTGCCAGCTTAAAGAACCCTAACTATGGCTACACCTTC.

The chain employs TRBV12-5 and TRBJ1-2; D not resolved. This CDR3 is built from 14 residues. The V and J ends lost 0 bases and 6 bases respectively, with 11 bases between them. CDR1 LGHNT and CDR2 FRNRAP come from the germline V gene. The CDR3 nucleotides are TGTGCTAGTGGTTTGGTACTAGGGAATCATGGCTACACCTTC. Its protein is CASGLVLGNHGYTF. Filled out from reference TRBV12-5 and TRBJ1-2, the complete variable domain reads DARVTQTPRHKVTEMGQEVTMRCQPILGHNTVFWYRQTMMQGLELLAYFRNRAPLDDSGMPKDRFSAEMPDATLATLKIQPSEPRDSAVYFCASGLVLGNHGYTFGSGTRLTVV.